The T cell receptor (beta chain) described here comes from a study of CD8 T cells in Susac syndrome. The germline V gene has CDR1 SEHNR and CDR2 FQNEAQ (reference sequence). The V gene end was trimmed by 7 bases and the J gene end by 5 bases; junction bases not matched to a gene: 12. This CDR3 has 15 residues. TCR beta sequencing was performed on blood CD8+ and CD4+ T cells. The TEMRA cells underwent FACS enrichment, while the CD8+ and CD4+ T cells underwent negative isolation. It was with random hexamers that roughly 0.45 to 1 ug RNA was reverse transcribed. Amplification of TCR beta CDR3 across 54 Vbeta and 13 Jbeta was performed with immunoSEQ multiplex PCR. TCRdb re-derived calls from the immunoSEQ multiplex PCR reads in MiXCR, one entry per CDR3 protein. Seen here are fewer than 150,000 distinct CDR3 sequences, nearly 95% observed once, and the top ten hold approximately 0.3%.

The specimen sequenced was CD8+ T cells from PBMCs. The chain has TRBV7-9 and TRBJ2-3, with TRBD2 identical over 7 bases. The source of this sequence is a human donor in good health. The chain's CDR3 is CASTHGREHRDTQYF. As DNA, the CDR3 is TGTGCCAGCACCCACGGGCGGGAGCATCGAGATACGCAGTATTTT. Full variable domain (missing parts from reference TRBV7-9 and TRBJ2-3): DTGVSQNPRHKITKRGQNVTFRCDPISEHNRLYWYRQTLGQGPEFLTYFQNEAQLEKSRLLSDRFSAERPKGSFSTLEIQRTEQGDSAMYLCASTHGREHRDTQYFGPGTRLTVL.